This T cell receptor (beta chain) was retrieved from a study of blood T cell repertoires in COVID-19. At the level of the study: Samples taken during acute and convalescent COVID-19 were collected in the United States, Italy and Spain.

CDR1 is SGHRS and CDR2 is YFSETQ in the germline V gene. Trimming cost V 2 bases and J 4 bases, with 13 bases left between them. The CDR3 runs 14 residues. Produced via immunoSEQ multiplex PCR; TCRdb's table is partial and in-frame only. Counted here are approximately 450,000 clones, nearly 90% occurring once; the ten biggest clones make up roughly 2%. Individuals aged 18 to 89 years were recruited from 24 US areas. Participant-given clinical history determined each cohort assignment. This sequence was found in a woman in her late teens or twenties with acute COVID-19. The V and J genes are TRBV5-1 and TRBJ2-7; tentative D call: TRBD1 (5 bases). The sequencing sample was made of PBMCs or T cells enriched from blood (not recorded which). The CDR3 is CASSFTGQRYEQYF. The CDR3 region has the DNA TGCGCCAGCAGCTTCACCGGACAAAGATACGAGCAGTACTTC. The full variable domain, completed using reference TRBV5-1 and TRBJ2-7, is KAGVTQTPRYLIKTRGQQVTLSCSPISGHRSVSWYQQTPGQGLQFLFEYFSETQRNKGNFPGRFSGRQFSNSRSEMNVSTLELGDSALYLCASSFTGQRYEQYFGPGTRLTVT.